The sequence of this TCR beta chain was determined in a study of CD8 T cells in ankylosing spondylitis. TCRdb analysed the 5' RACE reads with MiXCR anew, one entry per CDR3 protein. The table shows some 840,000 distinct CDR3 sequences, with 12% occurring only once. The table lists this clonotype with a few counts. The antigen is unknown. The study, taken as a whole, reports: What appeared characteristic of ankylosing spondylitis blood was a TCR beta motif of seven to nine highly homologous variants.

The CDR3 is made up of 13 amino acids. CDR1 is SGHVS, CDR2 FQNEAQ, per germline. Trimming cost V 5 bases and J 10 bases, with 16 bases left between them. The source material was blood, either unsorted or a sorted T cell fraction (not recorded which). The clonotype comes from a male donor with ankylosing spondylitis. The chain employs TRBV7-8 and TRBJ2-3, with a tentative D call TRBD2 (6 bases). CDR3 sequence reads: CASSHSGTPAQYF. CDR3 DNA sequence: TGTGCCAGCAGCCACAGTGGGACTCCGGCGCAGTATTTT.